Following are 8 T cell receptor beta chains from one sample sequenced in a study of T cells in Graves' hyperthyroidism and ophthalmopathy. Template material for amplifying TCR beta CDR3 regions consisted of RNA transcripts. The HTBI primer set was used in a first-round RT-PCR of the TCR CDR3. TCRdb re-called the multiplex PCR reads through MiXCR, storing one row per CDR3 protein. The top ten hold roughly 3.4% of the sample, which has under 600,000 distinct CDR3 sequences, roughly a sixth seen once. The specimen sequenced was blood. These receptors all stem from a woman aged 40 to 50 with Graves' ophthalmopathy.

This clonotype has more than one count but fewer than ten. The CDR3 does not end in the conserved phenylalanine or tryptophan, so this is likely a read error. J is TRBJ2-5 and V is TRBV12-3 or TRBV12-4; 9 nucleotides line up with TRBD1. This CDR3 is 15 amino acids long. V gave up 5 bases and J gave up 0 bases; unmatched junction bases: 4. The CDR3 loop reads CASSLGQGYQETQYS. As DNA, the CDR3 is TGTGCCAGCAGTCTTGGACAGGGGTACCAAGAGACCCAGTACTCC.

This clonotype was counted at least ten times. The chain carries TRBV7-9 and TRBJ2-1, with 9 bases that match TRBD2. V gave up 5 bases and J gave up 4 bases; unmatched junction bases: 6. CDR1 and CDR2 (germline): SEHNR, FQNEAQ (reference sequence). The CDR3 contains 15 residues. This CDR3 is CASSQLAGEYNEQFF. The CDR3 DNA follows: TGTGCCAGCAGCCAACTAGCGGGCGAATACAATGAGCAGTTCTTC.

This clonotype came up many times. The chain is built from TRBV30 and TRBJ1-1; possible D gene TRBD1, 6 bases. CDR3 length equals 13 residues. V gave up 1 base and J gave up 3 bases, with 9 bases separating them. Per germline, CDR1 GTSNPN and CDR2 SVGIG (reference sequence). The CDR3 protein is CAWSGQGYTEAFF. The CDR3 coding sequence is TGTGCCTGGAGTGGGCAGGGGTACACTGAAGCTTTCTTT.

This clonotype was seen only a few times. The chain couples TRBV4-1 to TRBJ2-2, with no clear D. The V end was cut by 3 bases, the J end by 5 bases, with 10 bases between. Germline assignment: CDR1 MGHRA and CDR2 YSYEKL. The CDR3 spans 14 residues. This CDR3 reads CASSHAEGTGELFF. The CDR3, as DNA: TGCGCCAGCAGCCATGCAGAAGGGACCGGGGAGCTGTTTTTT.

This clonotype has a count of ten or more. The chain employs TRBV2 and TRBJ1-5; D gene uncertain. Germline CDR1 and CDR2: SNHLY and FYNNEI. CDR3 size: 15 residues. V lost 6 bases and J lost 6, with 18 bases in between. The CDR3 sequence: CASSVWEADGQPQHF. The CDR3, as DNA: TGTGCCAGCAGCGTTTGGGAGGCAGACGGTCAGCCCCAGCATTTT.

This clonotype was counted ten times or more. V and J are TRBV5-1 and TRBJ1-4; D unresolved. Germline V gene data show CDR1 as SGHRS and CDR2 as YFSETQ. V dropped 4 bases and J dropped 0 bases, with 16 bases sitting between them. This CDR3 has 17 residues. The CDR3 bases are TGCGCCAGCAGCCCTGGACGGAGCATCGCAACTAATGAAAAACTGTTTTTT. Translated, it gives CASSPGRSIATNEKLFF.

The table lists this clonotype with many counts. V usage is TRBV7-2 and J usage is TRBJ2-7; D is possibly TRBD2 (6 bases). From germline, CDR1 is SGHTA and CDR2 FQGNSA. V shed 1 base and J shed 1 base, with 8 bases lying between them. The CDR3 loop spans 14 amino acids. The CDR3 region is CASSLGGDSYEQYF. The CDR3 nucleotides read TGTGCCAGCAGCTTAGGGGGGGATTCCTACGAGCAGTACTTC.

This clonotype was counted at least ten times. The chain combines TRBV7-9 with TRBJ2-5; possibly TRBD2 for D (5 bases). This CDR3 region has 14 residues. The V end lost 5 bases, the J end lost 3 bases, and 13 bases lay between the germline ends. Germline CDR1 and CDR2: SEHNR and FQNEAQ (reference sequence). The CDR3 here is CASSPYGKKETQYF. DNA of the CDR3: TGTGCCAGCAGCCCTTACGGGAAAAAAGAGACCCAGTACTTC.